This T cell receptor beta chain comes out of a study of OX40 agonist ivuxolimab in advanced cancers. The method was immunoSEQ multiplex PCR; TCRdb's version includes in-frame clones alone and lacks a portion of them. The repertoire has 40,000 to 55,000 clones, around 84% of them found once; the top ten carry roughly 25%. CDR1 and CDR2 from the germline V gene are SGHAT and FQNNGV. This CDR3 has 18 residues. V shed 0 bases, J shed 1 base, and the junction held 5 bases outside the gene matches. Sequenced material: CD4+ or CD8+ T cells sorted from blood, taken in a trial of the OX40 agonist ivuxolimab. The clonotype was recovered from an adult with an advanced solid tumor such as melanoma, head and neck, liver or kidney cancer. The chain couples TRBV11-2 to TRBJ1-5; TRBD1 matches at 11 bases. In nucleotides, the CDR3 is TGTGCCAGCAGCTTAGATCTTTGGGACAGGGGGAGCAATCAGCCCCAGCATTTT. This sequence encodes CASSLDLWDRGSNQPQHF.